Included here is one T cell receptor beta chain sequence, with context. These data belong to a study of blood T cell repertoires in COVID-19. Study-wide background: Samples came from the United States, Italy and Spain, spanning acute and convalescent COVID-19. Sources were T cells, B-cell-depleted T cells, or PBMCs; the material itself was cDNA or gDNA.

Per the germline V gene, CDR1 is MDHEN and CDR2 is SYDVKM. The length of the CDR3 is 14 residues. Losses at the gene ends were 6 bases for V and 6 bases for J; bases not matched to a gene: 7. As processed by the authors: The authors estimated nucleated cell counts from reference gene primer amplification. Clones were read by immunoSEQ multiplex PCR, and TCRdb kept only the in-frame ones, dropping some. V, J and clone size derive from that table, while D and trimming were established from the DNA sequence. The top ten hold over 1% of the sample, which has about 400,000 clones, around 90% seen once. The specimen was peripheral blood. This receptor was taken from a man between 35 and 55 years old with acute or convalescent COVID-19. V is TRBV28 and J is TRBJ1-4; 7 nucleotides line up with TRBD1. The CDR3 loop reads CASSSGTEHEKLFF. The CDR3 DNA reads TGTGCCAGCAGCTCCGGGACAGAGCATGAAAAACTGTTTTTT. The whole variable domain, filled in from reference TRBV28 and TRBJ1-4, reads DVKVTQSSRYLVKRTGEKVFLECVQDMDHENMFWYRQDPGLGLRLIYFSYDVKMKEKGDIPEGYSVSREKKERFSLILESASTNQTSMYLCASSSGTEHEKLFFGSGTQLSVL.